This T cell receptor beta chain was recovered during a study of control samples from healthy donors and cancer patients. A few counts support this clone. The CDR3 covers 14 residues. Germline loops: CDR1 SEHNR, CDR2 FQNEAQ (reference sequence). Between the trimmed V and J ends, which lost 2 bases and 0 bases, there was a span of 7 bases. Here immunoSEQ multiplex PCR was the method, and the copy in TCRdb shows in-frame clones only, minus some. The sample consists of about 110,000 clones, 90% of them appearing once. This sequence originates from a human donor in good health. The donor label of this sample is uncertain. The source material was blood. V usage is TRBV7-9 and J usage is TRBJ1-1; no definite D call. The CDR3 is CASSLIDMNTEAFF. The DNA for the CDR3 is TGTGCCAGCAGCTTAATAGATATGAACACTGAAGCTTTCTTT.